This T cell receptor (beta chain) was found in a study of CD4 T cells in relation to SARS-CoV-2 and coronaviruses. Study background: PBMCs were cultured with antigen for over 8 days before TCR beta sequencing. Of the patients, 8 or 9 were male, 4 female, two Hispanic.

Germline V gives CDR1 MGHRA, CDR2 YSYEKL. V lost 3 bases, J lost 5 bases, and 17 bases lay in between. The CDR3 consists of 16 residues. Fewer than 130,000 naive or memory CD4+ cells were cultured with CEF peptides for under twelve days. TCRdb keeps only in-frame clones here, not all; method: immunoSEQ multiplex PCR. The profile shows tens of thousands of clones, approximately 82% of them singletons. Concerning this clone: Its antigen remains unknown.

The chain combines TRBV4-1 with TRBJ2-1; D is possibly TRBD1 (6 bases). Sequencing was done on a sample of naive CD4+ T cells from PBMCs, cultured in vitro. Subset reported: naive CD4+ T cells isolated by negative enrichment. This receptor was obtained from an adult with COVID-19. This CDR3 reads CASSHSGRGVHNEQFF. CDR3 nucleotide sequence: TGCGCCAGCAGCCACAGCGGCAGGGGCGTCCACAATGAGCAGTTCTTC.